A selection of T cell receptor beta chains follows, all from one sample in a study of T-cell reconstitution after alpha-beta-depleted transplantation in children. TCRdb called the PCR reads again in MiXCR, with one record for every CDR3 protein. The table has 480,000 or so distinct CDR3 sequences, roughly a tenth seen once. Here the sequenced sample was PBMCs, taken before TCRalphabeta/CD19-depleted stem cell transplant. Receptors originate from a child aged 2 to 10 with inherited bone marrow failure, due to receive a stem cell transplant. Each CDR3 is given with its conserved first and last residue. A D gene is named only where the DNA matches it firmly. Clone size is shown for a subset of rows, as once, few, many or a class of expanded clone.

size	V	J	D	DNA	CDR3
many	TRBV4-3	TRBJ2-3	TRBD2	TGCGCCAGCAGCCAAGATGTTGGTTTCCAGCGGGGGAGCACAGATACGCAGTATTTT	CASSQDVGFQRGSTDTQYF
few	TRBV7-2	TRBJ2-7	TRBD1	TGTGCCAGCAGCCTAGCACCGGCTACAGGGGGCTCCTTTTCGGGCGAGCAGTACTTC	CASSLAPATGGSFSGEQYF
.	TRBV20-1	TRBJ2-7	.	TGCAGTGCTCTCACCTCCCGGGGGGCGGAGGAGCAGTACTTC	CSALTSRGAEEQYF
many	TRBV5-1	TRBJ2-1	.	TGCGCCAGCAGCTTGGTTTGGTCTGCCGATGAGCAGTTCTTC	CASSLVWSADEQFF
many	TRBV3-1	TRBJ2-3	TRBD2	TGTGCCAGCAGCCAGCCTTGGGGCGGGAGAAGAGGGACAGATACGCAGTATTTT	CASSQPWGGRRGTDTQYF
many	TRBV12-3/TRBV12-4	TRBJ1-2	.	TGTGCCAGCAGCTTTGGCCTCGCCTCGCGGTGGGGCTACACCTTC	CASSFGLASRWGYTF
.	TRBV2	TRBJ2-3	TRBD1	TGTGCCAGCAGCGGACAGGGGCGCACAGATACGCAGTATTTT	CASSGQGRTDTQYF
many	TRBV27	TRBJ1-4	.	TGTGCCAGCAGTTTAAGTTGGGGTTCTAATGAAAAACTGTTTTTT	CASSLSWGSNEKLFF
many	TRBV6-1	TRBJ1-3	.	TGTGCCAGCAGTCCTATTGACACCCTCTCTGGAAACACCATATATTTT	CASSPIDTLSGNTIYF
many	TRBV12-3/TRBV12-4	TRBJ2-1	.	TGTGCCAGCAGTTTGAGTGAGCAGTTCTTC	CASSLSEQFF
.	TRBV5-8	TRBJ1-2	TRBD1	TGTGCCAGCAGCTTGTCGATGGGGGACAGGACACCCCCAGGCTACACCTTC	CASSLSMGDRTPPGYTF
many	TRBV28	TRBJ1-5	.	TGTGCCAGCAGTTTACCAGCTTATAGCAATCAGCCCCAGCATTTT	CASSLPAYSNQPQHF
many	TRBV10-3	TRBJ2-3	.	TGTGCCATCAGTGGCCTTCTCGATCGCACAGATACGCAGTATTTT	CAISGLLDRTDTQYF
.	TRBV20-1	TRBJ2-2	TRBD2	TGCAGTGTCGTTCGACTAGCGGGATTTATGACCGGGGAGCTGTTTTTT	CSVVRLAGFMTGELFF
many	TRBV7-2	TRBJ2-1	TRBD1	TGTGCCAGCAGCCCAGAGACAGGGTTGGAGTTCAATGAGCAGTTCTTC	CASSPETGLEFNEQFF
.	TRBV7-9	TRBJ2-1	TRBD2	TGTGCCAGCAGCCCCGGGACTAGCGCCTTCTCCTACAATGAGCAGTTCTTC	CASSPGTSAFSYNEQFF
many	TRBV27	TRBJ2-7	.	TGTGCCAGCAGCCCTACGAGGGGCTCCGGCTCCTACGAGCAGTACTTC	CASSPTRGSGSYEQYF
many	TRBV6-2/TRBV6-3	TRBJ2-3	.	TGTGCCAGCAGCCTACTGGGCGGCCCGGGAGATACGCAGTATTTT	CASSLLGGPGDTQYF
.	TRBV7-8	TRBJ1-2	TRBD1	TGTGCCAGCAGCTTACCCCCAGGGGGAGGCTACAACTTC	CASSLPPGGGYNF
few	TRBV5-6	TRBJ2-3	.	TGTGCCAGCAGCTTGGGGTGGGACCTCCGGGGCACCACAGATACGCAGTATTTT	CASSLGWDLRGTTDTQYF
many	TRBV6-2/TRBV6-3	TRBJ2-7	.	TGTGCCAGCAGTTACCCCGGGACGGCCTCCTACGAGCAGTACTTC	CASSYPGTASYEQYF
few	TRBV20-1	TRBJ2-7	TRBD1	TGCAGTGCTAGGGTGGGGACAGGGATTAACGAGCAGTACTTC	CSARVGTGINEQYF
many	TRBV7-9	TRBJ2-7	TRBD2	TGTGCCAGCAGCCCGAGCGGGAACTCCTACGAGCAGTACTTC	CASSPSGNSYEQYF
many	TRBV10-3	TRBJ2-7	TRBD2	TGTGCCATCAGTGAGACGAGCGGGAGAAAAAGCACCTACGAGCAGTACTTC	CAISETSGRKSTYEQYF
many	TRBV4-3	TRBJ2-3	.	TGCGCCAGCAGCCAAGATTTTAAGGGCCCAGATACGCAGTATTTT	CASSQDFKGPDTQYF
many	TRBV6-1	TRBJ2-5	.	TGTGCCAGCAGAGATATAATCGGACGGGGAGAGACCCAGTACTTC	CASRDIIGRGETQYF
many	TRBV4-2	TRBJ2-7	.	TGTGCCAGCAGCCAAGGAAGCGGGCCGGCCTACGAGCAGTACTTC	CASSQGSGPAYEQYF
many	TRBV20-1	TRBJ2-5	.	TGCAGTGCGACACTCAGGGACGTGGCGGGGACCCAGTACTTC	CSATLRDVAGTQYF
few	TRBV7-9	TRBJ2-2	.	TGTGCCAGCAGCTACGGTTTTCAAGGGGAGCTGTTTTTT	CASSYGFQGELFF
many	TRBV27	TRBJ2-7	.	TGTGCCAGCAGTTTTTTCGTGGGAGGTGTGCTCCACGAGCAGTACTTC	CASSFFVGGVLHEQYF
many	TRBV4-1	TRBJ2-1	TRBD2	TGCGCCAGCAGCCAACTAGCGGGAGCGTCCTACAATGAGCAGTTCTTC	CASSQLAGASYNEQFF
many	TRBV7-6	TRBJ2-1	TRBD2	TGTGCCAGCAGCTTCGGACTAGCGGGACCCAATGAGCAGTTCTTC	CASSFGLAGPNEQFF
many	TRBV12-3/TRBV12-4	TRBJ2-5	.	TGTGCCAGCAGTCCCGATCGGGGGACGCAAGAGACCCAGTACTTC	CASSPDRGTQETQYF
many	TRBV5-4	TRBJ2-7	.	TGTGCCAGCAGCTGGGGACCACCTACTTACTACGAGCAGTACTTC	CASSWGPPTYYEQYF
many	TRBV12-3/TRBV12-4	TRBJ2-7	.	TGTGCCAGCAGTCGCACCCTAGGGGCCTACGAGCAGTACTTC	CASSRTLGAYEQYF
many	TRBV4-3	TRBJ2-3	TRBD2	TGCGCCAGCAGCCAAAAGCGGGAGGGAGGGGCAGATACGCAGTATTTT	CASSQKREGGADTQYF
many	TRBV24-1	TRBJ2-5	.	TGTGCCACCAGTGATTTTGGCAACGAAGAGACCCAGTACTTC	CATSDFGNEETQYF
many	TRBV10-2	TRBJ2-7	.	TGCGCCAGCAGTCCTCGGGAGACAGGGCCCTACGAGCAGTACTTC	CASSPRETGPYEQYF
.	TRBV20-1	TRBJ1-2	TRBD1	TGCAGTGCTAGCCCAGGGGGGAACTATGGCTACACCTTC	CSASPGGNYGYTF
.	TRBV29-1	TRBJ2-2	TRBD2	TGCAGCGTTCGAACTAGCGGACTCAACACCGGGGAGCTGTTTTTT	CSVRTSGLNTGELFF
many	TRBV7-2	TRBJ2-3	.	TGTGCCAGCAGCTTGGACTACAGCACAGATACGCAGTATTTT	CASSLDYSTDTQYF
many	TRBV20-1	TRBJ2-7	TRBD2	TGCAGTGCTAGAGCCGGGACTAGCGTGGCCTACGAGCAGTACTTC	CSARAGTSVAYEQYF
.	TRBV3-1	TRBJ2-1	.	TGTGCCAGCAGTCTAGGGACTTATTACAATGAGCAGTTCTTC	CASSLGTYYNEQFF
many	TRBV7-7	TRBJ2-2	TRBD2	TGTGCTAGCAGTAGCGGGATCAACCTTGCCGGGGAGCTGTTTTTT	CASSSGINLAGELFF
.	TRBV27	TRBJ2-5	TRBD2	TGTGCCACCAAGATGGGGGGGGACTGGGAGACCCAGTACTTC	CATKMGGDWETQYF
few	TRBV5-4	TRBJ2-2	.	TGTGCCAGCAGCGTGCGGGACTTGCCCACCGGGGAGCTGTTTTTT	CASSVRDLPTGELFF
many	TRBV9	TRBJ2-7	.	TGTGCCAGCAGCGTAGAGGGGAGCACTTACGAGCAGTACTTC	CASSVEGSTYEQYF